This T cell receptor beta chain was captured by sequencing in a study of cytomegalovirus exposure and HLA in healthy donors (dated by TCRdb to about 2017). Background for the entire study: In an earlier analysis of 587 of the donors, 276 Gb of sequence data and 100 million or so unique TCR beta sequences from about 180 million T cells were reported. About 330 gigabases of sequencing data and 70 million to 100 million unique TCR sequences made up an early release that covered nearly 650 HLA-typed donors. Among the roughly 400 genotyped donors, approximately 76% belonged to the genetic ancestry cluster associated with self-reported Caucasian donors. The study aimed to test whether signatures of past pathogen exposure could be identified by cataloging public T cell receptors. The study used immunosequencing to profile the T cell repertoires of 600 to 850 subjects and linked those repertoires to cytomegalovirus serostatus. A separate validation cohort of over 95 different subjects was used in addition to the approximately 610-subject first cohort. High-throughput TCR immunosequencing, statistical association of individual TCRs with disease status, and machine learning were combined to predict cytomegalovirus infection status. In a later analysis, previously published TCR beta repertoires from 600 to 850 donors were re-analyzed and high-resolution HLA genotyping was added so that TCR occurrence patterns could be studied. Rather than drawing on any new phenotypic data, the later analysis identified candidate immune exposures from TCR beta sequences and the way those sequences occurred across donors. In an earlier analysis of 500 to 650 of the donors, high-throughput TCR beta sequencing was used to judge whether each TCR beta V gene segment behaved as functional or pseudogenic. Donor age, sex, ethnicity and CMV serostatus were compiled together with the repertoire data. In a later genetic analysis, genome-wide SNP genotypes for about three fifths of the roughly 670 donors were used, and that subset was treated as a discovery cohort. Every repertoire in the discovery cohort had been generated on one and the same sequencing platform. Both class I and class II loci were covered by HLA typing, at four-digit resolution. Typing coverage varied by locus: roughly 629-630 donors for A, B, C, DRB1 and DQB1; approximately 500 for DQA1; approximately 610 for DPA1; 450 to 480 for DPB1. Because of strong linkage in the cohort, roughly five DR-DQ haplotypes were treated as single units for association and clustering. Across approximately 400 genotyped donors of the cohort, an average of about 220,000 unique TCR beta nucleotide sequences per donor were sequenced, and approximately 17% of those sequences were non-productive.

The library was produced with the immunoSEQ multiplex PCR assay. The multiplex PCR relied on a mix of 60 forward primers for TCR Vbeta segments and 13 reverse primers for TCR Jbeta segments. The CDR3 region of rearranged TCR beta genes was amplified from genomic DNA by a multiplex PCR assay. Amplified TCR beta libraries were sequenced as 87-base-pair reads on the Illumina HiSeq System. The paper's processing steps were these. Across the 670 or so repertoires, a later analysis counted tens of millions of unique TCR beta chains, some 11 million of which were shared by at least two donors. A nearest-neighbor algorithm error-corrected the raw reads and collapsed the reads into unique sequences, merging closely related sequences to remove PCR and sequencing errors. To assign V, D and J gene segments, CDR3 sequences were aligned to IMGT reference sequences. For a sequence to be retained, a match of at least six nucleotides was required to both a V gene segment and a J gene segment. A rearrangement counted as productive if the CDR3 had no stop codons and remained in frame with V and J, and every other rearrangement counted as non-productive. CDR3 was defined by IMGT convention, running from the second conserved V-encoded cysteine to the conserved J-encoded phenylalanine. Sequences without an unambiguous match to a single V gene segment were excluded from the earlier analysis of 587 of the donors. An earlier analysis of several hundred of the donors called V segments functional above 56.7% productive rearrangements and segregating when the between-donor standard deviation exceeded 5%. A statistical classification framework was built to diagnose cytomegalovirus status from the catalog of TCR beta chain sequences. A later analysis assigned V and J genes by comparing TCR nucleotide sequences with IMGT/GENE-DB human TR gene sequences. The TCRdist pipeline was used in a later analysis to assign CDR3 sequences and most-parsimonious VDJ recombination scenarios. In a later analysis, every TCR beta chain was defined by the combination of its CDR3 amino acid sequence and its V-gene family, and reads without a unique V-gene family were dropped. As a way to deal with suspected cross-contamination and a sequencing artifact, a later analysis dropped hundreds of nucleotide sequences that were highly shared and had low generation probability. In a later analysis, a clonal expansion index was calculated for each public chain from normalized within-repertoire ranks of inferred template counts. A later analysis computed generation probabilities with a VDJ recombination model fitted to out-of-frame rearrangements, and checked the results against IGoR. A later analysis scored TCR-TCR, TCR-HLA and TCR-CMV co-occurrence with hypergeometric tests, applying a repertoire-size bias correction to TCR pairs. A later analysis estimated false discovery rates by permuting HLA or CMV assignments 20 times. In a later analysis, co-occurring TCRs were grouped using DBSCAN, with TCRdist sequence similarity added in when clustering inside HLA-allele-positive subsets. For co-occurrence clustering, repertoires with fewer than 30,000 or more than 120,000 public chains were excluded, along with five or six repertoires with anomalous nucleotide sharing. TCRdb holds this immuneACCESS table with in-frame rearrangements only. Some clones are missing; in checked studies, unresolved V genes explain under half, and the rest has no known cause. D and trimming were read from the DNA, whereas the V and J calls and clone size are those reported in that table. In this sample the table shows about 170,000 clones, over 75% of which occur a single time. The biggest ten clones account for 1% of the sample.

General study outcomes and caveats: Assigning TCR associations to individual alleles was difficult when HLA alleles, especially DR and DQ, strongly co-occurred. A later genetic analysis reported fewer N-insertions in productive TCRs among donors in an Asian-associated ancestry cluster than the roughly 720-donor mean. The study listed 150 to 200 TCR beta chains as associated with cytomegalovirus. A later analysis associated 16,951 TCR beta sequences with specific HLA alleles at a false discovery rate of 0.05. Because the 87-base-pair reads could not distinguish some IMGT-functional V segments, including TRBV6-2 and TRBV6-3, those segments were excluded. In a later analysis, HLA-associated TCR beta chains showed more clonal expansion and lower generation probabilities than non-associated chains that were equally common. In an earlier analysis of 587 of the donors, most TCR beta V segments were observed in productive rearrangements about 90% or about 30% of the time, broadly matching IMGT annotations. A further reported finding was that TCR beta sequences accurately predicted the HLA-A and HLA-B alleles for most subjects in the first cohort. In a later analysis, several top co-occurrence clusters were reported to appear linked to parvovirus B19, influenza, CMV and Epstein-Barr virus. An association between a missense DCLRE1C variant and V-gene and J-gene trimming of TCR beta chains was found in a later genetic analysis and replicated in an independent cohort. In both the original and validation cohorts, the classifier was reported to diagnose cytomegalovirus status with high specificity and sensitivity. A few of the identified cytomegalovirus-associated TCR beta chains were confirmed in vitro to be specific for cytomegalovirus antigens. Because HLA typing was missing for some donors at each locus, association tests included only the typed subset. Across donors, most TCR sequences were observed very rarely, whereas some public TCRs were present in many individuals. The only immune exposure information available for the cohort was CMV serostatus. Only TCR beta chains were sequenced in this cohort, and the absence of alpha or paired-chain data limited detectable features. The authors suggested that the approach could potentially be generalized to other disease states and immunological phenotypes. Sequencing depth was assumed to be roughly uniform across donors in the presence/absence analyses, though that assumption may not hold. In a later analysis, the rate of TCR association differed among HLA loci, with DRB1 alleles having the most associated TCRs and HLA-C alleles having the fewest. Linkage disequilibrium might explain the correlated functional status among segregating V segments, but an unknown experimental factor could not be excluded. Over 15 rarely observed V segments, including chromosome 9 orphons, were excluded from the earlier analysis of some 590 of the donors because counts were too low. The sequencing pipeline was judged likely to have produced a cluster of highly shared sequence variants as a technical artifact. According to a later analysis, most CMV-associated TCR beta chains appeared to be HLA-restricted, and the HLA associations seemed to be driven largely by CMV exposure.

Note on this clone: The specificity of this receptor is unknown. Base qualities are not recorded, but no much larger clone differs from it by a single base.

The cohort comprised some 680 healthy bone marrow donors. Cohort members were all nominally healthy when sampled, although unrecorded immune exposures were likely present. The donor was CMV seropositive and was included in the group of around 300 seropositive cohort members. Each donor provided a peripheral blood sample, and peripheral blood mononuclear cells were used for TCR beta sequencing. Genomic DNA was extracted from the blood cell samples with the Qiagen DNeasy Blood Extraction Kit. Relative to germline, V is 3 bases shorter and J is 4 bases shorter, with 9 bases between their ends. The germline V gene (reference sequence) gives CDR1 as MNHEY and CDR2 as SMNVEV. The cysteine opens and the phenylalanine closes a CDR3 of 13 amino acids. Kept here is only the CDR3 DNA, which spans 39 bases and is read in frame from base 1.

The V gene is TRBV27 and the J gene is TRBJ2-5; D gene: possibly TRBD1, on 5 matching bases. Sequencing input: PBMCs. This TCR derives from a woman between 45 and 65 years old in good health and CMV-seropositive. The sequence in DNA is TGTGCCAGCAGTTTTAGGCAGGGAGAGACCCAGTACTTC. Protein translation: CASSFRQGETQYF.